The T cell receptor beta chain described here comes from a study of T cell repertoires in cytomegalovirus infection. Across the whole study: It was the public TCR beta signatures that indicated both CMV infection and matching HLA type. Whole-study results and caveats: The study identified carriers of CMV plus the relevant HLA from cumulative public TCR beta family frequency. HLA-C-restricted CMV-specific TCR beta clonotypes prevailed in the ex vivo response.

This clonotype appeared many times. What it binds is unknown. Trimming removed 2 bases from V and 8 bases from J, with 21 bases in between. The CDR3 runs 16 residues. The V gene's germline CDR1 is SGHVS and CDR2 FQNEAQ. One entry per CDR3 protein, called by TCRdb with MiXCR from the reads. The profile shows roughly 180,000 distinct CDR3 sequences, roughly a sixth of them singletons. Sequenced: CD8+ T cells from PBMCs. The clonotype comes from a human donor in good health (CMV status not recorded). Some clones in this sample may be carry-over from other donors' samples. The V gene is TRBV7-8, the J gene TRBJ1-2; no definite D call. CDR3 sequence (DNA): TGTGCCAGCAGCTTACCGAGAGCAGGCCCCTCGGGGGGCTACACCTTC. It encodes CASSLPRAGPSGGYTF. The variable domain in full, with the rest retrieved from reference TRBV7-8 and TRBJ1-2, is GAGVSQSPRYKVAKRGQDVALRCDPISGHVSLFWYQQALGQGPEFLTYFQNEAQLDKSGLPSDRFFAERPEGSVSTLKIQRTQQEDSAVYLCASSLPRAGPSGGYTFGSGTRLTVV.